Listed below are T cell receptor beta chains from one sample, sequenced in a study of blood T cell repertoires in COVID-19. Measured with immunoSEQ multiplex PCR; TCRdb has only the in-frame clones, and not every one. The sample shows about 130,000 clones, more than 70% of them seen only once. Sequencing was carried out using peripheral blood. These receptors were collected from a human donor in a cohort sampled during active COVID-19. The CDR3 runs from the conserved cysteine through the conserved F or W. A D gene is named only where the DNA matches it firmly. Expanded clones get a size class; other rows say once, few or many, or leave the size out.

>TRBJ2-2|NA|TRBV12-5|NA
TGTGCTAGTGGTCCCCCAGCGGCCGGCGGGGAGCTGTTTTTT
CASGPPAAGGELFF
>TRBJ2-5|TRBD1|TRBV5-6|once
TGTGCCAGCAGCCGCGGGACAGGGGGTGGAGAGACCCAGTACTTC
CASSRGTGGGETQYF
>TRBJ2-1|NA|TRBV5-1|NA
TGCGCCAGCAGCTTGGCCCCGGGAAATGAGCAGTTCTTC
CASSLAPGNEQFF
>TRBJ1-2|NA|TRBV30|few
TGTGCCTGGAGTGTACCTGTCGCAGGAATCTATGGCTACACCTTC
CAWSVPVAGIYGYTF
>TRBJ1-1|NA|TRBV5-4|NA
TGTGCCACCAGAGCAGGTACTGAAGCTTTCTTT
CATRAGTEAFF
>TRBJ1-5|TRBD1|TRBV2|NA
TGTGCCAGCAGTGCAGGGACAGCTCCCGATCAGCCCCAGCATTTT
CASSAGTAPDQPQHF
>TRBJ2-5|TRBD2|TRBV7-9|NA
TGTGCCAGCAACTACCAGACTAGCGGGGGGGCCAAGGAGACCCAGTACTTC
CASNYQTSGGAKETQYF
>TRBJ2-7|NA|TRBV7-9|NA
TGTGCCAGCAGCCCCCGGGACACAGACGAGCAGTACTTC
CASSPRDTDEQYF
>TRBJ1-1|TRBD1|TRBV15|once
TGTGCCACCAGCAGAGAAGGCAGGGGGGCTGAAGCTTTCTTT
CATSREGRGAEAFF
>TRBJ2-3|TRBD2|TRBV5-1|NA
TGCGCCAGCAGCTCCACTCCGGGGGGAAACACAGATACGCAGTATTTT
CASSSTPGGNTDTQYF
>TRBJ2-2|TRBD1|TRBV6-5|NA
TGTGCCAGGGGGACAGGGGACACCGGGGAGCTGTTTTTT
CARGTGDTGELFF
>TRBJ2-6|TRBD1|TRBV27|NA
TGTGCCAGCAGTTTAAGGGACAGCTTAGGTGGGGCCAACGTCCTGACTTTC
CASSLRDSLGGANVLTF
>TRBJ2-3|TRBD2|TRBV11-2|NA
TGTGCCAGCAACCCGGGACTAGCGGGCACAGATACGCAGTATTTT
CASNPGLAGTDTQYF
>TRBJ1-1|NA|TRBV28|few
TGTGCCAGCAGTTCTCCCCCTCCTAGGGGCACTGAAGCTTTCTTT
CASSSPPPRGTEAFF
>TRBJ2-5|NA|TRBV21-1|NA
TGTGCCAGCAGCAAAGAGCGGGAGTGTGATTTGAGGGGCCAAGAGACCCAGTACTTC
CASSKERECDLRGQETQYF
>TRBJ2-1|TRBD1|TRBV11-3|NA
TGTGCCAGCAGCTTAGGAGGGGGCGGTAACAATGAGCAGTTCTTC
CASSLGGGGNNEQFF
>TRBJ1-1|TRBD1|TRBV18|once
TGTGCCAGCTCAACTGGACAGGGGGCACGGAACACTGAAGCTTTCTTT
CASSTGQGARNTEAFF
>TRBJ1-1|NA|TRBV11-2|NA
TGTGCCAGCAGCTTAGAACAGGGTCTGGTAGCTTTCTTT
CASSLEQGLVAFF
>TRBJ2-2|NA|TRBV9|NA
TGTGCCAGCAGCGTTCTCGGGGGGAACACCGGGGAGCTGTTTTTT
CASSVLGGNTGELFF
>TRBJ2-5|TRBD2|TRBV5-1|NA
TGCGCCAGCAGCCCAGCGGGGGGGGAAGAGACCCAGTACTTC
CASSPAGGEETQYF
>TRBJ1-2|TRBD1|TRBV2|NA
TGTGCCAGCAGGGAGACAGGGGGGGACTATGGCTACACCTTC
CASRETGGDYGYTF
>TRBJ1-1|NA|TRBV9|NA
TGTGCCAGCAGTCACCAAGGGGAAGACACTGAAGCTTTCTTT
CASSHQGEDTEAFF
>TRBJ2-2|TRBD1|TRBV4-1|NA
TGCGCCAGCAGCCCTTACACACCCTCCGGGACAGGGACCGGGGAGCTGTTTTTT
CASSPYTPSGTGTGELFF
>TRBJ2-3|NA|TRBV27|NA
TGTGCCAGCAGTTTCGGGTTAACTAGCACAGATACGCAGTATTTT
CASSFGLTSTDTQYF
>TRBJ2-1|NA|TRBV2|once
TGTGCCAGCGGACTAAAGAATGAGCAGTTCTTC
CASGLKNEQFF
>TRBJ1-5|NA|TRBV30|NA
TGTGCCTGGAGCTTGGGGGCCCCCAATCAGCCCCAGCATTTT
CAWSLGAPNQPQHF
>TRBJ2-5|NA|TRBV5-4|NA
TGTGCCAGCGGCCCCCTAGAGACCCAGTACTTC
CASGPLETQYF
>TRBJ2-5|NA|TRBV11-2|NA
TGTGCCAGCAGTCCTACAGCTACCCAGTACTTC
CASSPTATQYF
>TRBJ1-2|TRBD1|TRBV6-2/TRBV6-3|NA
TGTGCCAGCAGTTACCGTCCAGGGGGCTTCTATGGCTACACCTTC
CASSYRPGGFYGYTF
>TRBJ1-5|NA|TRBV6-5|once
TGTGCCAGCAGCGAGCTACAGGGCAATCAGCCCCAGCATTTT
CASSELQGNQPQHF
>TRBJ2-1|TRBD2|TRBV11-3|once
TGTGCCAGCAGCTTAGGAGGGACTAGGTCTCGCAATGAGCAGTTCTTC
CASSLGGTRSRNEQFF
>TRBJ1-2|NA|TRBV5-6|once
TGTGCCAGCAGCTTGGGGGCAGGGAATGGCTACACCTTC
CASSLGAGNGYTF
>TRBJ1-3|TRBD1|TRBV4-1|NA
TGCGCCAGCAGCCGACAGGGGCTGTGGATGATTAAGCGAAACACCATATATTTT
CASSRQGLWMIKRNTIYF
>TRBJ2-3|TRBD2|TRBV5-4|NA
TGTGCCAGCAGCTTGGCGTGGGGACTAGGAGCTTCAGATACGCAGTATTTT
CASSLAWGLGASDTQYF
>TRBJ2-1|TRBD2|TRBV10-1|NA
TGCGCCAGCAGTGAGAGCGGGAGAGGAGATGAGCAGTTCTTC
CASSESGRGDEQFF
>TRBJ2-3|NA|TRBV10-3|NA
TGTGCCATCAGCGCTTTAGGAGCGGCTAGCACAGATACGCAGTATTTT
CAISALGAASTDTQYF
>TRBJ2-5|NA|TRBV29-1|NA
TGCAGCGTTGAAGTTCCCCGGGGTCTGGGGGAGACCCAGTACTTC
CSVEVPRGLGETQYF
>TRBJ2-3|TRBD2|TRBV25-1|NA
TGTGCCAGCGCTGAACCTAGCGGGGCAAGCACAGATACGCAGTATTTT
CASAEPSGASTDTQYF